This T cell receptor (beta chain) appears in the sequencing data of a study of T cells in Graves' hyperthyroidism and ophthalmopathy. Overall study context: Specimen type is peripheral blood, collected at initial diagnosis prior to any treatment.

The investigators amplified TCR beta CDR3 regions from RNA transcripts. First-round RT-PCR targeting the TCR CDR3 was performed with the HTBI primer set. TCRdb re-called the multiplex PCR reads with MiXCR, one entry per CDR3 protein. The sample has around 600,000 distinct CDR3 sequences; around 14% are singletons. Graves' hyperthyroidism was deemed stable absent ophthalmopathy progression within 18 months. Details on this clonotype: A single base separates this from a much larger clone, so it may be a read error.

The source material was blood. The sequence was collected from a woman aged 25 to 39 with Graves' hyperthyroidism.

The chain's CDR3 is CASSKLPYNNTEAFF. The DNA for the CDR3 is TGTGCCAGCAGTAAGCTGCCATACAACAACACTGAAGCTTTCTTT. The chain uses TRBV27 and TRBJ1-1; D not certain. The V and J ends lost 5 bases and 2 bases respectively, with 15 bases between them. The CDR3 spans 15 residues. Germline lookup yields CDR1 MNHEY and CDR2 SMNVEV (reference sequence).